This T cell receptor beta chain was sequenced for a study of CD8 T cells in Susac syndrome. The RNA, roughly 0.45 to 1 ug, was put through reverse transcription using random hexamers. Amplification of TCR beta CDR3 across 54 Vbeta and 13 Jbeta was performed with immunoSEQ multiplex PCR. MiXCR, applied by TCRdb to the immunoSEQ multiplex PCR reads, yields one record per CDR3 protein. The sample has 100,000 to 150,000 distinct CDR3 sequences, 90% to 95% seen once; the top ten hold more than 0.25%. Germline trimming cut 4 bases from V and 0 bases from J; bases unmatched to any gene: 10. CDR1 MGHRA and CDR2 YSYEKL come from the germline V gene. The CDR3 totals 17 residues. Sequencing of TCR beta was undertaken in CD8+ and CD4+ T cells derived from blood.

Sequencing used CD8+ T cells from PBMCs. This TCR was sampled from a human donor with multiple sclerosis. The chain recombines TRBV4-1 with TRBJ2-3, with 7 bases lining up with TRBD1. The CDR3 is CASSPLHPGQSTDTQYF. In DNA form, the CDR3 reads TGCGCCAGCAGCCCCCTCCACCCGGGACAGAGCACAGATACGCAGTATTTT.